This T cell receptor beta chain derives from a study of shared clonotypes between healthy human individuals. Study summary: Serving as donors were two women and three men, whose ages spanned 18 to 49. Notes on the study in general: Sequencing depth was expected to affect clonotype sharing among donors.

In the authors' workflow: ImmunoSEQ sequences covered only the junction and lacked quality scores; filtering therefore differed. Produced via immunoSEQ multiplex PCR; TCRdb's table is partial and in-frame only. D and trimming come from the DNA, and the V and J calls and clone size come from that table. The sample includes about 690,000 clones, less than 95% of them seen just once. On this clone itself: The antigen is unknown.

The CDR3 length is 17 residues. Per germline, CDR1 MDHEN and CDR2 SYDVKM. V shed 8 bases and J 4 bases; nucleotides not matched to a gene: 20. Sequenced: memory CD8+ T cells from PBMCs. Subset indicated: CD45RO+ cells pooled with CCR7-negative TemRA cells. The chain has TRBV28 and TRBJ2-7; TRBD1 agrees at 7 bases. The receptor was derived from a young man in good health. Some clones in this sample may be carry-over from other donors' samples. The chain's CDR3 is CASGSVFRTGGLYEQYF. The CDR3 nucleotides are TGTGCCAGCGGCTCTGTCTTTAGGACAGGCGGGCTGTACGAGCAGTACTTC.